This T cell receptor beta chain was identified during a study of response to subunit inactivated influenza vaccine. Findings and caveats of the study: T cells newly recruited by each seasonal influenza vaccination are few, the authors suggested.

TCRdb recomputed calls from the RT-PCR reads with MiXCR, one row per CDR3 protein. Here the sample spans hundreds of thousands of distinct CDR3 sequences, approximately 18% being singletons. The table lists this clonotype with many counts. Its matching antigen is unknown. The CDR3 is made up of 12 amino acids. The germline V and J ends were trimmed by 0 bases and 2 bases, with 2 bases remaining between them. V is TRBV12-3 or TRBV12-4 and J is TRBJ2-7, with D unclear. The origin of this receptor is a man in his fifties or sixties who received an inactivated influenza vaccine. The material sequenced was PBMCs from blood, taken about 5 days after vaccination. Written as DNA, the CDR3 is TGTGCCAGCAGTTTAGCGCCCTACGAGCAGTACTTC. This sequence encodes CASSLAPYEQYF.